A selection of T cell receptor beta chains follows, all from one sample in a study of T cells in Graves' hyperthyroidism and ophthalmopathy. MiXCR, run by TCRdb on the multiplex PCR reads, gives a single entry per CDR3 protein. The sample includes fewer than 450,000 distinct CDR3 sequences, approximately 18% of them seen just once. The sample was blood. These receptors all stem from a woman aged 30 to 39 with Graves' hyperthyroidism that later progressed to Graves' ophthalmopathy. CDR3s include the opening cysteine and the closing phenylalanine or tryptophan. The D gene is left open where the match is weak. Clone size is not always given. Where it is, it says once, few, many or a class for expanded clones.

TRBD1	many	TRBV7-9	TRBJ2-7	TGTGCCAGCAGCTCCCCGACAGGGGGATACGAGCAGTACTTC	CASSSPTGGYEQYF
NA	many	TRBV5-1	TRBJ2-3	TGCGCCAGCAAAGAGGGGGGTGTCGCAGATACGCAGTATTTT	CASKEGGVADTQYF
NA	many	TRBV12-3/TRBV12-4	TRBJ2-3	TGTGCCAGCGTGTCCACAATCACAGATACGCAGTATTTT	CASVSTITDTQYF
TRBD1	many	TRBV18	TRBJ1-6	TGTGCCAGCTCACCGGGACAGCCTAATTCACCCCTCCACTTT	CASSPGQPNSPLHF
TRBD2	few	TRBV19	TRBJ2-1	TGTGCCAGTAGTGCGGGGGTCTGGCAGTTCTTC	CASSAGVWQFF
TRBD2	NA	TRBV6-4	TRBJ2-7	TGTACCAGCAGTTACTCATCTAGCGGGTGGGACGAGCAGTACTTC	CTSSYSSSGWDEQYF
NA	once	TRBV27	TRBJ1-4	TGTGCCAGCAGTTTAAGCGGGGTAGGGGAAAAACTGTTTTTT	CASSLSGVGEKLFF
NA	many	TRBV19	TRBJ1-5	TGTGCCAGTAGTATAGATCGAGGGGCGCGGCAGCCCCAGCATTTT	CASSIDRGARQPQHF
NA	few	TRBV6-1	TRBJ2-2	TGTGCCAGCAAAACCCAACTGCTGAACACCGGGGAGCTGTTTTTT	CASKTQLLNTGELFF
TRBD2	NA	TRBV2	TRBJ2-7	TGTGCCAGCGTGAGCGGGAGGGTCTCCTACGAGCAGTACTTC	CASVSGRVSYEQYF